The T cell receptor (beta chain) under discussion was sequenced for a study of blood T cell repertoires in COVID-19. The V segment lost 2 bases and the J segment 4 bases; nucleotides outside the gene matches: 3. Germline V gene data show CDR1 as SGHRS and CDR2 as YFSETQ. The CDR3 is made up of 14 amino acids. Sequencing was performed with immunoSEQ multiplex PCR; in TCRdb, only in-frame clones are kept and a portion is missing. Among 140,000 to 150,000 clones listed, more than 70% were seen once. This clone came up a few times. This TCR was recovered from a man aged 55-75 years with active or convalescent COVID-19. This chain joins TRBV5-1 and TRBJ1-3; TRBD1 agrees at 7 bases. The sequenced sample was peripheral blood. CDR3 in amino acids: CASSLRGQGNTIYF. CDR3 sequence (DNA): TGCGCCAGCAGCTTAAGGGGGCAAGGAAACACCATATATTTT.